The clone carrying this T cell receptor (beta chain) was seen a few times. Antigen specificity is unknown. In the PCR, 60 Vbeta and 13 Jbeta primers were used. Profiling relied on immunoSEQ multiplex PCR, and the TCRdb table lists in-frame clones only, not all of them. The table includes 60,000 to 70,000 clones, around 76% detected once. The data were taken from a study of cytomegalovirus exposure and HLA in healthy donors. Findings of the study overall: Data from an earlier analysis indicated that most TCR beta V segments were productive either about 87% or about 30% of the time. Whilst most TCR sequences proved rare, a subset of public TCRs occurred across many donors. In presence/absence analyses, roughly uniform sequencing depth across donors was assumed.

Input material: PBMCs. The sequence came from a middle-aged man in good health and CMV-seronegative.

The CDR3 nucleotides read TGTGCCAGCAGCCACAGTCCCCTGGAAAAACTGTTTTTT. Translated, it gives CASSHSPLEKLFF. The chain joins TRBV14 to TRBJ1-4, with unresolved D. Germline CDR1 reads SGHDN; CDR2 reads FVKESK. The CDR3 has 13 residues. Deletions cut 3 bases from V and 8 bases from J, with 10 bases between.